Each of the 17 T cell receptor beta chains below was sequenced from the same sample in a study of CD8 T cells in Susac syndrome. RNA, at 0.5 to 1 ug, was reverse transcribed with random hexamers. TCRdb used MiXCR to reprocess the immunoSEQ multiplex PCR reads, holding one entry per CDR3 protein. The sample comprises some 300,000 distinct CDR3 sequences, around 84% of which are singletons, and over 0.095% rests with the top ten. Sequenced input: CD8+ T cells from PBMCs. Receptor source: a human donor with multiple sclerosis.

The chain recombines TRBV23-1 with TRBJ2-3; D may be TRBD1 (7 bases). TRBV23-1 is flagged as an ORF with uncertain function. Trimming removed 7 bases from V and 1 base from J, with 15 bases in between. The CDR3 consists of 15 residues. CDR3: CASTPGDRGTDTQYF. The CDR3 region has the DNA TGCGCCAGCACCCCGGGAGACAGGGGCACAGATACGCAGTATTTT.

For the CDR3, the DNA is TGTGCCAGCAGCCCCGTAGCGGGAGCCCCGAATGAGCAGTTCTTC. Protein sequence: CASSPVAGAPNEQFF. The V gene is TRBV7-8, the J gene TRBJ2-1, with TRBD2 matching over 9 bases. CDR3 length equals 15 residues. The V segment lost 5 bases and the J segment 7 bases; nucleotides outside the gene matches: 9. The germline V gene has CDR1 SGHVS and CDR2 FQNEAQ.

The V call is TRBV6-5, the J call TRBJ1-3; D gene ambiguous. Germline values: CDR1 MNHEY, CDR2 SVGAGI. Trimming stripped 0 bases from V and 0 bases from J, with 12 bases between. CDR3 size: 17 residues. CDR3 sequence reads: CASSYSIDGYSGNTIYF. The CDR3 region has the DNA TGTGCCAGCAGTTACTCGATAGACGGGTACTCTGGAAACACCATATATTTT.

This chain links TRBV29-1 with TRBJ2-1, with 14 nucleotides matching TRBD2. CDR3 length: 16 residues. CDR1 and CDR2 (germline): SQVTM, ANQGSEA. V lost 5 bases and J lost 13; bases outside the gene matches: 16. CDR3 loop: CSVRPGTSGSAPDQFF. Written as DNA, the CDR3 is TGCAGCGTTCGTCCCGGGACTAGCGGGAGTGCCCCTGATCAGTTCTTC.

The J gene is TRBJ1-1, the V gene TRBV28; tentative D call: TRBD1 (6 bases). The V gene's germline CDR1 is MDHEN and CDR2 SYDVKM. This CDR3 contains 10 residues. V lost 8 bases and J lost 7, with 8 bases in between. Written as DNA, the CDR3 is TGTGCCAGCGGCAGGGGTGAAGCTTTCTTT. It translates to CASGRGEAFF.

The V and J genes are TRBV7-9 and TRBJ2-1; 10 nucleotides match TRBD2. Germline CDR1 SEHNR, CDR2 FQNEAQ (reference sequence). CDR3 length: 16 amino acids. The ends lost 5 bases at V and 4 bases at J; junction bases unmatched: 8. As DNA, the CDR3 is TGTGCCAGCAGCCCCCCTAGCGGGAGCTCGTACAATGAGCAGTTCTTC. Protein product: CASSPPSGSSYNEQFF.

The chain recombines TRBV29-1 with TRBJ1-4, with a weak D call TRBD1 (5 bases). V gave up 2 bases and J gave up 10 bases, with 17 bases separating them. Germline V gene data show CDR1 as SQVTM and CDR2 as ANQGSEA. The CDR3 runs to 14 residues. The CDR3 reads CSVERWGVTAKLFF. The CDR3 region has the DNA TGCAGCGTTGAAAGATGGGGGGTTACGGCAAAACTGTTTTTT.

The rearrangement links TRBV4-1 to TRBJ2-3, with 8 bases lining up with TRBD2. V shed 2 bases and J 5 bases; nucleotides not matched to a gene: 6. Germline CDR1 MGHRA, CDR2 YSYEKL. This CDR3 has 15 residues. This CDR3 is CASSQTSGGRDTQYF. As DNA, the CDR3 is TGCGCCAGCAGCCAAACCTCGGGGGGGAGAGATACGCAGTATTTT.

The gene calls are TRBV6-5 and TRBJ2-2, with 9 bases aligning to TRBD1. V lost 6 bases, J lost 7 bases, and 9 bases stayed unmatched. Germline V CDR1 and CDR2: MNHEY, SVGAGI. This CDR3 has 15 amino acids. This CDR3 reads CASRPGTGFGGELFF. DNA for the CDR3: TGTGCCAGCAGACCCGGGACAGGGTTTGGCGGGGAGCTGTTTTTT.

The V and J genes are TRBV27 and TRBJ2-1; 9 nucleotides match TRBD2. The ends lost 5 bases at V and 4 bases at J; junction bases unmatched: 12. The V gene's germline CDR1 is MNHEY and CDR2 SMNVEV (reference sequence). The CDR3 runs 17 residues. CDR3 amino acids: CASSPSPGTSLYNEQFF. CDR3 DNA sequence: TGTGCCAGCAGTCCGTCCCCGGGGACTAGCCTATACAATGAGCAGTTCTTC.

The chain uses TRBV13 and TRBJ2-2; D remains ambiguous. V was shortened by 7 bases and J by 1 base, with 7 bases between the two germline ends. The V gene's germline CDR1 is PRHDT and CDR2 FYEKMQ (reference sequence). This CDR3 is 13 amino acids long. The CDR3 DNA sequence: TGTGCCAGCACGGGCGAGAACACCGGGGAGCTGTTTTTT. Its translation is CASTGENTGELFF.

The CDR3 reads CASSVSGQGGEQYF. The CDR3 bases are TGTGCCAGCAGCGTCTCTGGGCAGGGCGGCGAGCAGTACTTC. The chain carries TRBV9 and TRBJ2-7, with D perhaps TRBD1 (5 bases). This CDR3 region has 14 residues. Germline-derived CDR1 and CDR2 are SGDLS and YYNGEE. Trimming removed 2 bases at V and 6 bases at J, with 15 bases between.

This clonotype was detected only a few times. The chain joins TRBV5-1 to TRBJ2-7; TRBD1 might be the D (5 bases). The CDR3 is made up of 13 amino acids. Trimming removed 5 bases from V and 6 bases from J, with 15 bases in between. The germline gives CDR1 SGHRS, CDR2 YFSETQ. This chain's CDR3 is CASSFLGTGEQYF. As DNA, the CDR3 is TGCGCCAGCAGTTTTCTGGGTACAGGCGAGCAGTACTTC.

The chain links TRBV7-6 to TRBJ2-3; TRBD2 agrees at 7 bases. Per germline, CDR1 SGHVS and CDR2 FNYEAQ. The CDR3 length is 17 residues. V was pared by 2 bases and J by 6 bases, with 14 bases of the junction left unmatched. CDR3 protein: CASSLLERGPPGDTQYF. In DNA form, the CDR3 reads TGTGCCAGCAGCTTACTCGAGCGGGGACCCCCCGGGGATACGCAGTATTTT.

This clonotype was seen once. The chain joins TRBV9 to TRBJ1-2; a weak D match, TRBD1 (5 bases). The CDR3 spans 14 residues. CDR1 and CDR2 (germline): SGDLS, YYNGEE. The germline V and J ends were trimmed by 0 bases and 4 bases, with 10 bases remaining between them. CDR3 bases: TGTGCCAGCAGCGTAGGTCAGGGACCCTATGGCTACACCTTC. It translates to CASSVGQGPYGYTF.

The chain joins TRBV5-4 to TRBJ1-1; D is ambiguous. Trimming stripped 5 bases from V and 1 base from J, with 15 bases between. The germline V gene has CDR1 SGHNT and CDR2 YYREEE (reference sequence). CDR3 length: 15 amino acids. The CDR3 reads CASSFARGTNTEAFF. The CDR3 DNA is TGTGCCAGCAGTTTCGCTCGGGGTACGAACACTGAAGCTTTCTTT.

The V gene is TRBV6-2 or TRBV6-3, the J gene TRBJ2-1, with a possible D match to TRBD1 (6 bases). Germline-derived CDR1 and CDR2 are MNHEY and SVGEGT. Trimming took 5 bases from V and 2 from J, leaving 7 bases between them. This CDR3 is 13 amino acids long. The CDR3 nucleotides read TGTGCCAGCAGTAGGGACACCTACAATGAGCAGTTCTTC. It codes for CASSRDTYNEQFF.